This section outlines one T cell receptor (beta chain) sequence together with its context. From germline, CDR1 is MDHEN and CDR2 SYDVKM. The CDR3 length is 13 residues. Trimming took 2 bases from V and 2 from J, leaving 4 bases between them. This sample stems from a study of T cells after posttransplantation cyclophosphamide. Here immunoSEQ multiplex PCR was the method, and the copy in TCRdb shows in-frame clones only, minus some. The sample records approximately 29,000 clones, roughly 89% being singletons. Sequencing was performed on PBMCs. The rearrangement uses TRBV28 and TRBJ2-1; D is undetermined. The source of this sequence is a man between 45 and 60 years old. The CDR3 nucleotides are TGTGCCAGCAGTTTAACAGCCTACAATGAGCAGTTCTTC. Its translation is CASSLTAYNEQFF.